The sequence of this TCR beta chain was determined in a study of shared clonotypes between healthy human individuals. Study results and limitations: Among donors, sharing of clonotypes was expected to be affected by sequencing depth.

The assay was immunoSEQ multiplex PCR, and TCRdb's table has in-frame clones only and misses some. This sample has some 2,500,000 clones; 93% occur once, and the top ten carry roughly 0.39%. Germline CDR1 reads LNHDA; CDR2 reads SQIVND (reference sequence). Trimming took 7 bases from V and 3 from J, leaving 12 bases between them. This CDR3 region has 14 residues. HIV-negative, healthy adults without recent acute infections or vaccinations were the donors. Into CD45RA+ naive and CD45RA-negative memory subsets, the CD4+ cells were split. Points on this clone: Its specificity is not known.

The receptor was isolated from a man aged 18 to 30 in good health. Some clones in this sample may be carry-over from other donors' samples. The sequenced sample consisted of naive CD4+ T cells from PBMCs. Subset: CD45RA+ positively selected. The chain recombines TRBV19 with TRBJ1-4; D perhaps matches TRBD1 (6 bases). The CDR3 loop reads CASTLRGANEKLFF. The CDR3 DNA reads TGTGCCAGTACCCTCAGGGGAGCTAATGAAAAACTGTTTTTT.